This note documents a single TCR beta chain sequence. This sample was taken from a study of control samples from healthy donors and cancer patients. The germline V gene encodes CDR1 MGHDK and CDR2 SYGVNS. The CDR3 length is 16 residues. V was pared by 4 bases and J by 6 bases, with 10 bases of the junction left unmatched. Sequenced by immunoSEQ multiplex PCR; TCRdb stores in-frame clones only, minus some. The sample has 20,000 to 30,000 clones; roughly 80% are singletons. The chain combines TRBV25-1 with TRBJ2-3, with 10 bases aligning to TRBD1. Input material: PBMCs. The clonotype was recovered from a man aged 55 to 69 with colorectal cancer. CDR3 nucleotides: TGTGCCAGCAGTGTTGGGACAGGGGCTCCCGGGGATACGCAGTATTTT. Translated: CASSVGTGAPGDTQYF.